Listed here are 18 T cell receptor beta chains from one sample, sequenced in a study of T cells in Graves' hyperthyroidism and ophthalmopathy. TCR beta CDR3 region amplification was performed from RNA transcripts. Researchers ran a first-round RT-PCR on the TCR CDR3 using the HTBI primer set. TCRdb reprocessed the multiplex PCR reads via MiXCR and lists one record per CDR3 protein. The repertoire holds hundreds of thousands of distinct CDR3 sequences, with roughly 40% as singletons. Sequenced input: blood. The receptors were gathered from a man in his late teens or twenties with Graves' hyperthyroidism.

Here the CDR3 DNA reads TGTGCCAGCGCTCCAAAGGGGACCCAGTACTTC. Translation: CASAPKGTQYF. J is TRBJ2-5 and V is TRBV25-1; D unresolved. Germline V gene lookup returns CDR1 MGHDK and CDR2 SYGVNS. This CDR3 region has 11 residues. V gave up 8 bases and J gave up 7 bases, with 11 bases separating them. Filled out from reference TRBV25-1 and TRBJ2-5, the complete variable domain reads EADIYQTPRYLVIGTGKKITLECSQTMGHDKMYWYQQDPGMELHLIHYSYGVNSTEKGDLSSESTVSRIRTEHFPLTLESARPSHTSQYLCASAPKGTQYFGPGTRLLVL.

This clonotype was detected many times. The V gene is TRBV2, the J gene TRBJ2-5, with 9 bases lining up with TRBD2. The CDR3 is 14 amino acids. The ends lost 1 base at V and 8 bases at J; junction bases unmatched: 5. From germline, CDR1 is SNHLY and CDR2 FYNNEI. CDR3 coding DNA: TGTGCCAGCAGTGAAGTTCTAGCGGGGACAACCCAGTACTTC. Translating it yields CASSEVLAGTTQYF.

This clonotype was observed once. V is TRBV10-3 and J is TRBJ1-6; D may be TRBD1 (6 bases). Trimming shortened V by 3 bases and J by 9 bases, and 9 bases separated the two germline ends. Per germline, CDR1 ENHRY and CDR2 SYGVKD. There are 13 residues in the CDR3. CDR3 protein: CAISDPRGSPLHF. The CDR3 DNA follows: TGTGCCATCAGTGACCCCAGGGGTTCACCCCTCCACTTT.

This clonotype was picked up many times. This rearrangement joins TRBV19 to TRBJ1-1, with D perhaps TRBD1 (6 bases). The germline gives CDR1 LNHDA, CDR2 SQIVND (reference sequence). The CDR3 totals 13 residues. The V gene lost 4 bases and the J gene lost 13 bases, with 19 bases spanning the gap. CDR3 coding DNA: TGTGCCAGTAGTAACCCCCCGGACAGTGGTGGTTTCTTT. It translates to CASSNPPDSGGFF.

This clonotype came up once. This chain links TRBV28 with TRBJ1-5, with D hard to call. The CDR3 contains 14 residues. Germline lookup yields CDR1 MDHEN and CDR2 SYDVKM. The germline V and J ends were trimmed by 7 bases and 1 base, with 11 bases remaining between them. In nucleotides, the CDR3 is TGTGCCAGCAACCAGGCCGGGAGCAATCAGCCCCAGCATTTT. It codes for CASNQAGSNQPQHF.

Of note for this clonotype: This clone may be a read error of a much larger clone one base away. The chain links TRBV2 to TRBJ2-2, with D perhaps matching TRBD1 (5 bases). V was cut by 6 bases and J by 4 bases, with 9 bases left in between. Looked up from germline, CDR1 is SNHLY and CDR2 is FYNNEI. The CDR3 extends over 13 amino acids. This chain's CDR3 is CASRTESTGELFF. The CDR3 nucleotides are TGTGCCAGCAGGACAGAGAGCACCGGGGAGCTGTTTTTT.

The rearrangement joins TRBV10-3 to TRBJ2-7; no reliable D call. With 3 bases removed from V and 6 bases from J, the gap between germline ends came to 12 bases. In germline, CDR1 is ENHRY, CDR2 SYGVKD. CDR3 length equals 13 residues. CDR3 sequence: CAISEVPRIEQYF. In DNA form, the CDR3 reads TGTGCCATCAGTGAAGTGCCTCGAATCGAGCAGTACTTC.

On this clonotype itself: This may stem from a read error, because a much larger clone lies one nucleotide away. The chain recombines TRBV20-1 with TRBJ2-7; 8 bases are shared with TRBD1. The CDR3 sequence is 17 residues long. Germline values: CDR1 DFQATT, CDR2 SNEGSKA (reference sequence). Trimming at V came to 6 bases and at J to 9 bases, leaving 25 bases not matched to a gene. In DNA form, the CDR3 reads TGCAGTGCCACAGGTGGGCAGGGGGCTGCGCGGAGGGACGGGCAGTACTTC. It specifies CSATGGQGAARRDGQYF.

This clonotype was detected only once. The chain uses TRBV10-3 and TRBJ1-6, with TRBD1 matching 11 bases. V shed 5 bases, J shed 10 bases, and the junction held 10 bases outside the gene matches. Germline values: CDR1 ENHRY, CDR2 SYGVKD. This CDR3 contains 16 residues. CDR3 amino acids: CAISWGQGGRRSPLHF. CDR3 bases: TGTGCCATCAGTTGGGGACAGGGGGGAAGAAGGTCACCCCTCCACTTT.

This clonotype was detected a few times. CDR3 sequence: CASSQAGGGGRQPQHF. CDR3 nucleotide sequence: TGTGCCAGCAGCCAAGCCGGAGGAGGGGGAAGGCAGCCCCAGCATTTT. The genes are TRBV4-2 and TRBJ1-5, with D perhaps matching TRBD1 (6 bases). Germline lookup yields CDR1 LGHNA and CDR2 YNFKEQ. This CDR3 contains 16 residues. Between the trimmed V and J ends, which lost 1 base and 7 bases, there was a span of 17 bases.

As concerns this clonotype: A read error may account for a junction end that differs from germline. V gene TRBV10-3 combines with J gene TRBJ1-1; D gene ambiguous. The CDR3 is made up of 16 amino acids. In germline, CDR1 is ENHRY, CDR2 SYGVKD. CDR3 amino acids: CASSSPGEMMSTEAFF. CDR3 nucleotide sequence: TGTGCCAGCAGTTCACCGGGAGAAATGATGAGCACTGAAGCTTTCTTT.

This clonotype occurred once. The chain joins TRBV5-1 to TRBJ2-2; TRBD2 matches at 9 bases. The CDR3 runs to 17 residues. V was clipped by 2 bases and J by 3 bases; unmatched bases: 8. Per germline, CDR1 SGHRS and CDR2 YFSETQ. DNA of the CDR3: TGCGCCAGCAGCTTTTGGAGCGGGGGGCCCGACACCGGGGAGCTGTTTTTT. Protein: CASSFWSGGPDTGELFF. Full variable domain (outside the CDR3, taken from reference TRBV5-1 and TRBJ2-2): KAGVTQTPRYLIKTRGQQVTLSCSPISGHRSVSWYQQTPGQGLQFLFEYFSETQRNKGNFPGRFSGRQFSNSRSEMNVSTLELGDSALYLCASSFWSGGPDTGELFFGEGSRLTVL.

There are a few counts of this clonotype. This rearrangement joins TRBV7-2 to TRBJ1-2; tentative D call: TRBD1 (5 bases). Per the germline V gene, CDR1 is SGHTA and CDR2 is FQGNSA. The V and J ends lost 5 bases and 0 bases respectively, with 10 bases between them. The CDR3 is made up of 14 amino acids. The CDR3 sequence: CASSAGTTNYGYTF. The DNA of the CDR3 is TGTGCCAGCAGCGCGGGGACGACTAACTATGGCTACACCTTC.

The chain has TRBV5-5 and TRBJ1-2; no reliable D call. The CDR3 has 14 amino acids. The germline V gene has CDR1 SGHKS and CDR2 YYEKEE (reference sequence). Deletions cut 1 base from V and 4 bases from J, with 11 bases between. This CDR3 reads CASSLLRQLYGYTF. In DNA form, the CDR3 reads TGTGCCAGCAGCTTGCTTCGGCAACTCTATGGCTACACCTTC. The whole variable domain, remainder taken from reference TRBV5-5 and TRBJ1-2, is DAGVTQSPTHLIKTRGQQVTLRCSPISGHKSVSWYQQVLGQGPQFIFQYYEKEERGRGNFPDRFSARQFPNYSSELNVNALLLGDSALYLCASSLLRQLYGYTFGSGTRLTVV.

This clonotype was counted many times. This chain connects TRBV10-2 to TRBJ2-2; D gene ambiguous. The CDR3 spans 14 residues. With 7 bases removed from V and 6 bases from J, the gap between germline ends came to 15 bases. CDR1 WSHSY and CDR2 SAAADI come from the germline V gene. CDR3 region: CASTEVLLAGELFF. CDR3 sequence (DNA): TGCGCCAGCACCGAGGTACTGTTGGCCGGGGAGCTGTTTTTT.

The chain employs TRBV3-1 and TRBJ2-7; TRBD1 agrees at 9 bases. Per the germline V gene, CDR1 is LGHDT and CDR2 is YNNKEL (reference sequence). With V trimmed by 3 bases and J by 4 bases, 7 bases remained unmatched. This CDR3 region has 15 residues. The CDR3 region is CASSHRGQGRYEQYF. The DNA for the CDR3 is TGTGCCAGCAGCCACCGCGGACAGGGGAGATACGAGCAGTACTTC.

CDR3 DNA sequence: TGTGCCAGTAGCCTTGGACCCTACGGGAGGTCCGGGGAGCTGTTTTTT. Protein product: CASSLGPYGRSGELFF. The V gene is TRBV19, the J gene TRBJ2-2; TRBD2 agrees at 7 bases. V trimming: 6 bases; J trimming: 6 bases; junction bases outside the gene matches: 13. Germline CDR1 is LNHDA and CDR2 is SQIVND (reference sequence). The length of the CDR3 is 16 residues.

The chain combines TRBV4-1 with TRBJ1-4; 9 nucleotides agree with TRBD1. Trimming cost V 2 bases and J 8 bases; bases outside gene matches: 6. The CDR3 is made up of 15 amino acids. Per germline, CDR1 MGHRA and CDR2 YSYEKL. The CDR3 bases are TGCGCCAGCAGCCAATCGGGACAGGGTGAAGAAAAACTGTTTTTT. Its translation: CASSQSGQGEEKLFF.